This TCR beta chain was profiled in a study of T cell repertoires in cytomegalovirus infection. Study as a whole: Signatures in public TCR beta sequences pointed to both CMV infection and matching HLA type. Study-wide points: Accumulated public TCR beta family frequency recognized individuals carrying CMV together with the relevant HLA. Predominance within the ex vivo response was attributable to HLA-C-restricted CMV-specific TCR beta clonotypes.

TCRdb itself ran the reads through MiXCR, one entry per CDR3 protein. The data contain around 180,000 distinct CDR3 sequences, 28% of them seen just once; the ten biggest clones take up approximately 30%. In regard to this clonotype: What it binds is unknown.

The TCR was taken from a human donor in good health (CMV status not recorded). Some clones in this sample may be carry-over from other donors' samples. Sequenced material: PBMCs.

The chain's CDR3 is CASSSRVGNTIYF. The CDR3 DNA reads TGTGCCAGCAGTTCCCGGGTCGGAAACACCATATATTTT. The chain employs TRBV12-3 or TRBV12-4 and TRBJ1-3; no clear D gene. Trimming took off 4 bases at V and 4 bases at J, with 8 bases between the two ends. The CDR3 totals 13 residues.